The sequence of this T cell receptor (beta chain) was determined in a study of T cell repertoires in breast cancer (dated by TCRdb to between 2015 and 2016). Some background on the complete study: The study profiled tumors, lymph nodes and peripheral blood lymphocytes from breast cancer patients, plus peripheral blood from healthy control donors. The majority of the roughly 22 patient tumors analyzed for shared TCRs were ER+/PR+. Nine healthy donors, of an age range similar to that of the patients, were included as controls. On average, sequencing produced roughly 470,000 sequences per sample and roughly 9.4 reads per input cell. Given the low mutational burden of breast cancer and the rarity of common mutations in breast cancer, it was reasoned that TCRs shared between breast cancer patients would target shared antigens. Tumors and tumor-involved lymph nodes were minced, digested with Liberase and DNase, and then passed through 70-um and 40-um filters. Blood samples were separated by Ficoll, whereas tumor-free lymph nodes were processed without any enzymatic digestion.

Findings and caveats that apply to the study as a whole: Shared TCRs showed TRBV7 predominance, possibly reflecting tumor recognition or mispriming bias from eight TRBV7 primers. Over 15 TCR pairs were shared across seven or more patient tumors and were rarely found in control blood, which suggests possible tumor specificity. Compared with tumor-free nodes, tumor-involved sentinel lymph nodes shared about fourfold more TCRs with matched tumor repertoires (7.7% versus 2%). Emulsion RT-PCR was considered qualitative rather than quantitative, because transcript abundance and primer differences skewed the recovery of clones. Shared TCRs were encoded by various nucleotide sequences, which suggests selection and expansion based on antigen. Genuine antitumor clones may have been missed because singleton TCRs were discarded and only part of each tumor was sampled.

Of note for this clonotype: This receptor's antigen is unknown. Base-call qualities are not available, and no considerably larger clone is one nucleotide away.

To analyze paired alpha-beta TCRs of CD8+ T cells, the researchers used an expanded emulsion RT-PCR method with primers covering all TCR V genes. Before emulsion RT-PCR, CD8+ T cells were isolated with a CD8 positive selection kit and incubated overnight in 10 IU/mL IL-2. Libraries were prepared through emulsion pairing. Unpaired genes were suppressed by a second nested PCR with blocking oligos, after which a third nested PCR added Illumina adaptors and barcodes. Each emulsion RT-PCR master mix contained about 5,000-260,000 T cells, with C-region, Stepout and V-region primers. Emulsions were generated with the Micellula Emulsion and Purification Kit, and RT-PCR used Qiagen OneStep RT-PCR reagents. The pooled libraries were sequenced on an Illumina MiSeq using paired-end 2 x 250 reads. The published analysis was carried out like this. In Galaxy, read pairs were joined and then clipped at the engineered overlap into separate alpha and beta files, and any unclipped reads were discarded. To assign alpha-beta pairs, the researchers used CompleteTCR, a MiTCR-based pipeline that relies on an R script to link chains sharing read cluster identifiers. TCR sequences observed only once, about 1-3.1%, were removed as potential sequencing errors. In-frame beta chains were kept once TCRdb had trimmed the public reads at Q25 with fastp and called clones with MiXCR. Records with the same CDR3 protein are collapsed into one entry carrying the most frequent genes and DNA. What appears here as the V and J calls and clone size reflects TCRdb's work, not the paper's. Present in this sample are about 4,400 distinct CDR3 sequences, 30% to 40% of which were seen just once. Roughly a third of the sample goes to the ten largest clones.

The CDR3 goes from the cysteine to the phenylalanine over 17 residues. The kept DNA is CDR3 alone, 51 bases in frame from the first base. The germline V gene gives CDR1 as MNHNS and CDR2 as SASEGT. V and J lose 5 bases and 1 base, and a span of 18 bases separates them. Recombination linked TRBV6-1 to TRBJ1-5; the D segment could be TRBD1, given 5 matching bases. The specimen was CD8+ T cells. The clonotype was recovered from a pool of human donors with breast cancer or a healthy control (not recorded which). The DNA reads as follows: TGTGCCAGCAGTCCCTACCCCTCCGGGGGGAGCAATCAGCCCCAGCATTTT. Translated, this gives CASSPYPSGGSNQPQHF.